This T cell receptor (beta chain) was sequenced for a study of T cell changes during pregnancy in multiple sclerosis. Some clones are missing from TCRdb's copy, which holds only in-frame ones; the method was immunoSEQ multiplex PCR. The table has 95,000 to 100,000 clones, more than 90% seen once. The starting material was peripheral blood, obtained in the second trimester of pregnancy. This TCR derives from a female donor with multiple sclerosis, enrolled in a pregnancy study.

CDR3: CASSLASGNEQFF. In nucleotides, the CDR3 is TGTGCCAGCAGCTTGGCTAGCGGGAATGAGCAGTTCTTC. The rearrangement links TRBV5-4 to TRBJ2-1; 8 positions match TRBD2. This CDR3 is 13 amino acids long. J was trimmed by 7 bases and V by 0 bases; bases with no gene match: 0. Germline V gene sequence: CDR1 SGHNT, CDR2 YYREEE (reference sequence).